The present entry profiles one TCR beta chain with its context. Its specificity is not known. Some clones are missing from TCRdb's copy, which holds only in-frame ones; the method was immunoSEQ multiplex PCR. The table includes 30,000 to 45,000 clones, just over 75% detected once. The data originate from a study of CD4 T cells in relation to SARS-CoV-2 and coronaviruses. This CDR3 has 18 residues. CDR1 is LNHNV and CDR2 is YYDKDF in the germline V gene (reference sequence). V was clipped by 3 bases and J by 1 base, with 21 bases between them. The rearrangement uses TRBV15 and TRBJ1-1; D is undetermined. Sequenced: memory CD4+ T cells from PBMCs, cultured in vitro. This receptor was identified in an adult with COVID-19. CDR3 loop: CATSRPAVGPGKNTEAFF. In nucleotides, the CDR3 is TGTGCCACCAGCAGGCCGGCGGTAGGGCCCGGAAAGAACACTGAAGCTTTCTTT.